The T cell receptor beta chain under discussion was sequenced for a study of Ad26.COV2.S vaccination and SARS-CoV-2 variants. General observations from the study: Those who received vaccine or placebo ended up with similar non-spike TCR breadth. The TCR breadth and depth analyses may have produced an underestimate of total T cell responses. Following vaccination, spike-specific CD8+ and CD4+ T cell responses reportedly exhibited substantial breadth.

Germline lookup yields CDR1 LNHDA and CDR2 SQIVND (reference sequence). The CDR3 spans 15 residues. Germline trimming cut 4 bases from V and 0 bases from J; bases unmatched to any gene: 2. Sequencing was performed with immunoSEQ multiplex PCR; in TCRdb, only in-frame clones are kept and a portion is missing. The repertoire has around 450,000 clones, 80% to 90% of them found once; the top ten carry about 1.5%. Treatment here: some 20 received Ad26.COV2.S at low or high dose, single or two shots; about 5 received placebo; per-sample allocation not given. Specimen acquisition occurred on day 63 following the initial vaccine or placebo injection. An adult donor aged 18-55 years was enrolled in Boston. In its sample, this clone was seen once. As yet, its antigen is unknown. This specimen includes other DNA sequences encoding the same CDR3.

This TCR derives from a person aged 18-65 years who received the Ad26.COV2.S COVID-19 vaccine or a placebo. The rearrangement uses TRBV19 and TRBJ1-5, with 8 bases lining up with TRBD1. This material consisted of peripheral blood, taken in a trial of Ad26.COV2.S vaccine versus placebo. The CDR3 loop reads CASSNDRGSNQPQHF. CDR3 DNA: TGTGCCAGTAGTAACGACAGGGGTAGCAATCAGCCCCAGCATTTT.